A single sample is the source of the 5 T cell receptor beta chains below, sequenced in a study of blood T cell repertoires in COVID-19. Sequenced by immunoSEQ multiplex PCR; TCRdb stores in-frame clones only, minus some. Here the sample spans 200,000 to 250,000 clones, roughly 79% being singletons. Sequenced: PBMCs or T cells enriched from blood (not recorded which). These receptors were taken from a woman between 45 and 60 years old with acute COVID-19.

Only a few counts were recorded for this clone. This chain joins TRBV6-4 and TRBJ2-2; D call uncertain. V dropped 4 bases and J dropped 6 bases, with 12 bases sitting between them. This CDR3 has 14 residues. Germline values: CDR1 MRHNA, CDR2 SNTAGT. For the CDR3, the DNA is TGTGCCAGCAGTGCCGCGTCAACCCCCGGGGAGCTGTTTTTT. It translates to CASSAASTPGELFF.

This clone showed up just once. The CDR3 protein is CASSLAAGFGANVLTF. As DNA, the CDR3 is TGCGCCAGCAGCTTGGCTGCAGGGTTCGGGGCCAACGTCCTGACTTTC. V usage is TRBV5-1 and J usage is TRBJ2-6, with D possibly TRBD1 on 5 matching bases. The CDR3 is 16 residues long. With 0 bases removed from V and 4 bases from J, the gap between germline ends came to 11 bases. Germline CDR1 reads SGHRS; CDR2 reads YFSETQ. The complete variable domain, with remaining parts taken from reference TRBV5-1 and TRBJ2-6, reads KAGVTQTPRYLIKTRGQQVTLSCSPISGHRSVSWYQQTPGQGLQFLFEYFSETQRNKGNFPGRFSGRQFSNSRSEMNVSTLELGDSALYLCASSLAAGFGANVLTFGAGSRLTVL.

The rearrangement uses TRBV19 and TRBJ1-5; 10 nucleotides line up with TRBD1. The V gene's germline CDR1 is LNHDA and CDR2 SQIVND (reference sequence). The CDR3 contains 17 residues. J was trimmed by 0 bases and V by 4 bases; bases with no gene match: 6. CDR3 DNA: TGTGCCAGTAGTACACACGGGACAGGGGTTAGCAATCAGCCCCAGCATTTT. This encodes CASSTHGTGVSNQPQHF. Variable domain in full (rest from reference TRBV19 and TRBJ1-5): DGGITQSPKYLFRKEGQNVTLSCEQNLNHDAMYWYRQDPGQGLRLIYYSQIVNDFQKGDIAEGYSVSREKKESFPLTVTSAQKNPTAFYLCASSTHGTGVSNQPQHFGDGTRLSIL.

This clone came up once. V is TRBV5-1 and J is TRBJ1-4, with 7 bases aligning to TRBD1. V shed 2 bases and J 7 bases; nucleotides not matched to a gene: 5. The CDR3 is made up of 14 amino acids. Germline V gene sequence: CDR1 SGHRS, CDR2 YFSETQ. The CDR3 DNA sequence: TGCGCCAGCAGCTTTGTACAGGGGCGTGAAAAACTGTTTTTT. As protein: CASSFVQGREKLFF.

This chain links TRBV5-1 with TRBJ1-1; 7 bases agree with TRBD1. The length of the CDR3 is 15 residues. The V gene end was trimmed by 5 bases and the J gene end by 6 bases; junction bases not matched to a gene: 13. Germline assignment: CDR1 SGHRS and CDR2 YFSETQ. CDR3 loop: CASRLPKGTDAEAFF. The DNA of the CDR3 is TGCGCCAGCAGGTTACCCAAGGGGACAGACGCTGAAGCTTTCTTT.